The source of this TCR beta chain is a study of human T cells and chemical hapten exposure. TCRdb used MiXCR to reprocess the RACE reads, holding one entry per CDR3 protein. The top ten hold around 1% of the sample, which has about 90,000 distinct CDR3 sequences, roughly 10% seen once. Time point: patch test 3, about 24 weeks after DPC sensitization. As for treatment: therapeutic diphenylcyclopropenone sensitization with weekly scalp DPC. In germline, CDR1 is MDHEN, CDR2 SYDVKM. After removal of 2 bases from V and 4 bases from J, the junction contained 7 bases not matched to a gene. This CDR3 is 15 amino acids long.

The receptor's source is a woman aged 25 to 39 with alopecia areata. Some clones in this sample may be carry-over from other donors' samples. The chain combines TRBV28 with TRBJ2-7; 8 bases fit TRBD1. Sequenced material: whole blood, taken in connection with sensitization to the hapten diphenylcyclopropenone (DPC). The CDR3 region has the DNA TGTGCCAGCAGTTTACCCCAGGGGGCCCTATACGAGCAGTACTTC. Protein: CASSLPQGALYEQYF.